The present T cell receptor (beta chain) was sequenced within a study of blood T cell repertoires in COVID-19. Overall study context: The study drew acute and convalescent COVID-19 samples from the United States, Italy and Spain.

Per the original methods: From reference gene primer amplification, estimates of nucleated cell counts were derived. Clones were sequenced by immunoSEQ multiplex PCR, and TCRdb holds only the in-frame ones, with some missing. The V and J calls and clone size were taken over from that table, and D and trimming were inferred from the DNA. The profile shows approximately 140,000 clones, more than 70% of them singletons. The germline V gene encodes CDR1 MDHEN and CDR2 SYDVKM. The CDR3 runs 12 residues. Trimming stripped 7 bases from V and 2 bases from J, with 6 bases between. This clone was observed a handful of times.

The gene calls are TRBV28 and TRBJ1-5; unclear D gene. The specimen was peripheral blood. The origin of this receptor is a woman in her fifties or sixties with acute or convalescent COVID-19. CDR3 sequence: CASTRGNQPQHF. For the CDR3, the DNA is TGTGCCAGCACTCGCGGCAATCAGCCCCAGCATTTT. The complete variable domain, with remaining parts taken from reference TRBV28 and TRBJ1-5, reads DVKVTQSSRYLVKRTGEKVFLECVQDMDHENMFWYRQDPGLGLRLIYFSYDVKMKEKGDIPEGYSVSREKKERFSLILESASTNQTSMYLCASTRGNQPQHFGDGTRLSIL.